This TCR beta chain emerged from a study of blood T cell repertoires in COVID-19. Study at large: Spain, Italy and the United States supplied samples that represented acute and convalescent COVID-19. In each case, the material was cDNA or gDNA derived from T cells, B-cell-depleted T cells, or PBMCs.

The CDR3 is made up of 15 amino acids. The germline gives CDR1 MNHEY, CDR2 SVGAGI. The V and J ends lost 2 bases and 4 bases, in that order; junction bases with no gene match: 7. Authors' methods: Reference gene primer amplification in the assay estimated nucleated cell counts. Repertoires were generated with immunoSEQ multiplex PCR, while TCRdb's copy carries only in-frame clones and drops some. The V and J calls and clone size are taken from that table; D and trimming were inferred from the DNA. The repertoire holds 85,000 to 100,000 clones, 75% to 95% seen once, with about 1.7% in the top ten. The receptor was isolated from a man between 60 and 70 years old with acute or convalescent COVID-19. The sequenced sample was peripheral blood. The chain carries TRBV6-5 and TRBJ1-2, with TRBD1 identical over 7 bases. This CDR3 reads CASSYGTAIRYGYTF. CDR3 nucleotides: TGTGCCAGCAGTTACGGGACAGCGATACGCTATGGCTACACCTTC.